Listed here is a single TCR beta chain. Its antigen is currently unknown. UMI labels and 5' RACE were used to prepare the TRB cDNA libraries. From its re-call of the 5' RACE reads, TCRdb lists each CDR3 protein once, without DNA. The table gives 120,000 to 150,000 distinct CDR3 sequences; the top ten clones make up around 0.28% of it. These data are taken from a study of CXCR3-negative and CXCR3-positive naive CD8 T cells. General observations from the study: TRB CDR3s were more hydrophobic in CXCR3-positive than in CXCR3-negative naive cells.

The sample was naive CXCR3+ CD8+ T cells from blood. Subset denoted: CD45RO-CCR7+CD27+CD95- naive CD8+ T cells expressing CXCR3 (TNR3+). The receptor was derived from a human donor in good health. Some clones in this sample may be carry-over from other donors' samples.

CDR3 sequence reads: CASSQEGQLYGYTF. This chain uses TRBV4-3 with TRBJ1-2; TCRdb proposes TRBD1, but this gene call is untestable without DNA. Germline V gene lookup returns CDR1 LGHNA and CDR2 YSLEER. The CDR3 length is 14 residues.